This paragraph covers one T cell receptor (beta chain) sequence. Using immunoSEQ multiplex PCR, the repertoire was profiled, and TCRdb retains in-frame clones only, with some absent. The sample records hundreds of thousands of clones, roughly 89% being singletons. Germline V CDR1 and CDR2: SNHLY, FYNNEI. The CDR3 extends over 15 amino acids. V lost 5 bases and J lost 6; bases outside the gene matches: 10. The data belong to a study of cytomegalovirus exposure and HLA in healthy donors. This receptor was identified in a woman aged 18-29 years in good health and CMV-seronegative. Input material: PBMCs. The chain employs TRBV2 and TRBJ1-5, with 7 bases aligning to TRBD1. CDR3 in amino acids: CASSRRAGGGQPQHF. The CDR3 DNA is TGTGCCAGCAGTCGAAGGGCAGGGGGAGGTCAGCCCCAGCATTTT. The full variable domain, rest sourced from reference TRBV2 and TRBJ1-5, is EPEVTQTPSHQVTQMGQEVILRCVPISNHLYFYWYRQILGQKVEFLVSFYNNEISEKSEIFDDQFSVERPDGSNFTLKIRSTKLEDSAMYFCASSRRAGGGQPQHFGDGTRLSIL.